The 12 T cell receptor beta chains below all came from one sample that was sequenced in a study of blood T cell repertoires in COVID-19 (dated by TCRdb to 2018 to 2021). Preparation of the library involved the immunoSEQ multiplex PCR assay. This immuneACCESS table, as held by TCRdb, lists in-frame sequences with V and J called but not all clones. Of the missing ones, under half trace to an unresolved V gene in checked studies; the others have no known cause. The sample contains hundreds of thousands of clones, approximately 86% of them found a single time. About 3% of the sample lies in the top ten. The sequenced material came from peripheral blood. The receptors come from a human donor in a cohort sampled during active COVID-19.

The chain has TRBV19 and TRBJ2-3, with D unresolved. This CDR3 has 11 residues. Per germline, CDR1 LNHDA and CDR2 SQIVND (reference sequence). The V end was cut by 6 bases, the J end by 7 bases, with 8 bases between. For the CDR3, the DNA is TGTGCCAGTAGCGAGTCCCATACGCAGTATTTT. It specifies CASSESHTQYF.

V usage is TRBV9 and J usage is TRBJ2-7, with D unresolved. The CDR3 loop spans 14 amino acids. The germline V and J ends were trimmed by 4 bases and 2 bases, with 13 bases remaining between them. CDR1 and CDR2 (germline): SGDLS, YYNGEE. CDR3 in DNA: TGTGCCAGCAGCCCTACCATGGTTCCCTACGAGCAGTACTTC. This encodes CASSPTMVPYEQYF.

V gene TRBV5-6 combines with J gene TRBJ2-3; 13 positions match TRBD2. CDR3 length: 16 amino acids. CDR1 SGHDT and CDR2 YYEEEE come from the germline V gene. Unmatched junction bases numbered 3, after V lost 1 base and J lost 4 bases. This chain's CDR3 is CASSLYTSGRADTQYF. Written as DNA, the CDR3 is TGTGCCAGCAGCTTGTATACTAGCGGGAGGGCAGATACGCAGTATTTT.

The rearrangement joins TRBV19 to TRBJ1-5; 7 bases are a match to TRBD1. This CDR3 is built from 14 residues. Looked up from germline, CDR1 is LNHDA and CDR2 is SQIVND (reference sequence). V gave up 11 bases and J gave up 4 bases; unmatched junction bases: 11. The CDR3 nucleotides are TGTGCCGGTGGGGTCACAGGGGATAATCAGCCCCAGCATTTT. Translated, it gives CAGGVTGDNQPQHF. Together with reference TRBV19 and TRBJ1-5, the CDR3 gives the full variable domain: DGGITQSPKYLFRKEGQNVTLSCEQNLNHDAMYWYRQDPGQGLRLIYYSQIVNDFQKGDIAEGYSVSREKKESFPLTVTSAQKNPTAFYLCAGGVTGDNQPQHFGDGTRLSIL.

This rearrangement joins TRBV2 to TRBJ1-1, with 7 nucleotides matching TRBD1. The CDR3 consists of 14 residues. Trimming removed 3 bases from V and 2 bases from J; junction bases left unmatched: 3. Germline V gene data show CDR1 as SNHLY and CDR2 as FYNNEI. The CDR3: CASSDDRVNTEAFF. The CDR3 coding sequence is TGTGCCAGCAGTGATGACAGGGTAAACACTGAAGCTTTCTTT.

The chain is built from TRBV11-2 and TRBJ2-2, with a weak D call TRBD2 (6 bases). The CDR3 sequence is 19 residues long. Germline values: CDR1 SGHAT, CDR2 FQNNGV. V lost 4 bases, J lost 1 base, and 22 bases lay in between. This chain's CDR3 is CASSSGRRRGRGNTGELFF. In DNA form, the CDR3 reads TGTGCCAGCAGCTCGGGACGGAGGAGGGGTAGGGGGAACACCGGGGAGCTGTTTTTT.

The chain combines TRBV20-1 with TRBJ1-1; a possible D gene is TRBD1 (6 bases). Germline values: CDR1 DFQATT, CDR2 SNEGSKA (reference sequence). The CDR3 runs 11 residues. The V and J ends lost 6 bases and 5 bases respectively, with 10 bases between them. Here the CDR3 DNA reads TGCAGTGCCGGAAGGGGGACTGAAGCTTTCTTT. Residues: CSAGRGTEAFF.

This rearrangement joins TRBV10-1 to TRBJ2-7; D gene ambiguous. The CDR3 totals 15 residues. The V and J ends lost 8 bases and 3 bases respectively, with 20 bases between them. The germline CDR1 and CDR2 sequences are WNHNN and SYGVQD (reference sequence). CDR3 region: CASEGRRVTNYEQYF. DNA of the CDR3: TGCGCCAGCGAAGGCCGGAGAGTAACTAACTACGAGCAGTACTTC.

The chain combines TRBV29-1 with TRBJ1-1; D gene uncertain. Germline loops: CDR1 SQVTM, CDR2 ANQGSEA. The CDR3 extends over 12 amino acids. V dropped 6 bases and J dropped 3 bases, with 11 bases sitting between them. CDR3 sequence: CSVLLSDTEAFF. CDR3 DNA sequence: TGCAGCGTATTGCTGTCGGACACTGAAGCTTTCTTT.

The rearrangement uses TRBV7-3 and TRBJ1-3; 9 nucleotides agree with TRBD1. The CDR3 extends over 15 amino acids. The V segment lost 3 bases and the J segment 4 bases; nucleotides outside the gene matches: 4. CDR1 is SGHTA and CDR2 is FQGTGA in the germline V gene. The CDR3: CASSLDRGPGNTIYF. The DNA for the CDR3 is TGTGCCAGCAGCTTGGACAGGGGTCCAGGAAACACCATATATTTT.

This chain links TRBV5-1 with TRBJ2-7, with a weak D call TRBD2 (6 bases). CDR1 and CDR2 from the germline V gene are SGHRS and YFSETQ. There are 15 residues in the CDR3. V was trimmed by 4 bases and J by 5 bases, leaving 19 bases between them. Here the CDR3 DNA reads TGCGCCAGCAGCCAATTCTGGGGGGATATTAACGAGCAGTACTTC. The encoded protein is CASSQFWGDINEQYF. Full variable domain (outside the CDR3, taken from reference TRBV5-1 and TRBJ2-7): KAGVTQTPRYLIKTRGQQVTLSCSPISGHRSVSWYQQTPGQGLQFLFEYFSETQRNKGNFPGRFSGRQFSNSRSEMNVSTLELGDSALYLCASSQFWGDINEQYFGPGTRLTVT.

This chain connects TRBV6-5 to TRBJ2-7, with 8 bases fitting TRBD1. In germline, CDR1 is MNHEY, CDR2 SVGAGI. The CDR3 is 14 amino acids. The V segment lost 4 bases and the J segment 6 bases; nucleotides outside the gene matches: 8. The CDR3 loop is CASSSTDREAEQYF. The CDR3 nucleotides are TGTGCCAGCAGTTCAACGGACAGGGAAGCCGAGCAGTACTTC.